One and the same sample provided the 18 T cell receptor beta chains below, sequenced in a study of cytomegalovirus exposure and HLA in healthy donors. The PCR made use of 60 Vbeta and 13 Jbeta primers. Libraries were prepared by immunoSEQ multiplex PCR; TCRdb keeps only in-frame clonotypes and omits some of them. The sample is made up of about 110,000 clones, and the top ten hold more than 3.5% of it. Sequenced material: PBMCs. These receptor sequences come from a young man in good health and CMV-seronegative.

The chain couples TRBV5-1 to TRBJ1-4; D is uncertain. This CDR3 comprises 14 residues. Germline V gives CDR1 SGHRS, CDR2 YFSETQ. V was trimmed by 1 base and J by 3 bases, leaving 7 bases between them. The CDR3 DNA is TGCGCCAGCAGCTTGCGCGCGGCTAATGAAAAACTGTTTTTT. Its translation: CASSLRAANEKLFF.

In nucleotides, the CDR3 is TGTGCCTCCACCAATGCAGGGGCCCTAGCCAAAAACATTCAGTACTTC. It specifies CASTNAGALAKNIQYF. The chain links TRBV30 to TRBJ2-4, with TRBD1 as a possible D gene (6 bases). The CDR3 has 16 amino acids. CDR1 GTSNPN and CDR2 SVGIG come from the germline V gene (reference sequence). The germline V and J ends were trimmed by 7 bases and 0 bases, with 19 bases remaining between them.

This chain joins TRBV5-4 and TRBJ2-5; a weak D match, TRBD1 (6 bases). V was shortened by 4 bases and J by 1 base, with 11 bases between the two germline ends. Germline assignment: CDR1 SGHNT and CDR2 YYREEE (reference sequence). The CDR3 runs 14 residues. In DNA form, the CDR3 reads TGTGCCAGCAGCCAGACAGGTTCCCAAGAGACCCAGTACTTC. Protein product: CASSQTGSQETQYF.

The rearrangement links TRBV7-9 to TRBJ2-1; 11 nucleotides line up with TRBD1. Losses at the gene ends were 4 bases for V and 8 bases for J; bases not matched to a gene: 4. CDR3 size: 14 residues. The germline gives CDR1 SEHNR, CDR2 FQNEAQ (reference sequence). The CDR3 loop reads CASSSGQGADEQFF. The DNA of the CDR3 is TGTGCCAGCAGCTCTGGACAGGGGGCAGATGAGCAGTTCTTC.

J is TRBJ2-3 and V is TRBV27, with TRBD1 matching over 11 bases. Germline V gives CDR1 MNHEY, CDR2 SMNVEV (reference sequence). V lost 6 bases and J lost 5; bases outside the gene matches: 4. The length of the CDR3 is 14 residues. In nucleotides, the CDR3 is TGTGCCAGCAGCCGGACAGGGGGCTTAGATACGCAGTATTTT. This translates into CASSRTGGLDTQYF.

The rearrangement uses TRBV19 and TRBJ2-1; 8 bases are a match to TRBD1. J gave up 6 bases and V 1 base, and 5 bases lay outside the gene matches. The CDR3 totals 15 residues. The V gene's germline CDR1 is LNHDA and CDR2 SQIVND (reference sequence). Here the CDR3 reads CASSIGDRGGNEQFF. As DNA, the CDR3 is TGTGCCAGTAGTATAGGTGACAGGGGCGGCAATGAGCAGTTCTTC.

The genes are TRBV19 and TRBJ2-1; D is ambiguous. From germline, CDR1 is LNHDA and CDR2 SQIVND (reference sequence). The CDR3 loop spans 14 amino acids. V dropped 6 bases and J dropped 3 bases, with 12 bases sitting between them. CDR3 DNA: TGTGCCAGTAGCCTCGACACGGTCTACAATGAGCAGTTCTTC. This gives the protein CASSLDTVYNEQFF.

V is TRBV27 and J is TRBJ1-3; D call uncertain. Trimming stripped 8 bases from V and 4 bases from J, with 18 bases between. The germline V gene encodes CDR1 MNHEY and CDR2 SMNVEV (reference sequence). The CDR3 has 15 amino acids. The CDR3 nucleotides are TGTGCCAGCCGCCTAAACCCCTGGGCAGGAAACACCATATATTTT. This sequence encodes CASRLNPWAGNTIYF.

The chain combines TRBV7-6 with TRBJ1-2; 8 bases match TRBD1. Losses at the gene ends were 1 base for V and 5 bases for J; bases not matched to a gene: 6. Looked up from germline, CDR1 is SGHVS and CDR2 is FNYEAQ. The CDR3 runs 15 residues. The CDR3 here is CASSLGSTGEYGYTF. CDR3 bases: TGTGCCAGCAGCTTAGGTTCGACAGGGGAGTATGGCTACACCTTC.

The CDR3 DNA follows: TGTGCCAGCCACAGGGCCACGAACACCGGGGAGCTGTTTTTT. Amino acid sequence: CASHRATNTGELFF. The rearrangement joins TRBV19 to TRBJ2-2; D might be TRBD1 (6 bases). Trimming took off 9 bases at V and 0 bases at J, with 11 bases between the two ends. Germline V gene sequence: CDR1 LNHDA, CDR2 SQIVND (reference sequence). The CDR3 has 14 residues.

This chain connects TRBV6-1 to TRBJ2-3; D is uncertain. Looked up from germline, CDR1 is MNHNS and CDR2 is SASEGT. Trimming took 4 bases from V and 5 from J, leaving 10 bases between them. The CDR3 covers 13 residues. In DNA form, the CDR3 reads TGTGCCAGCAGTGTAGCCTATAGAGATACGCAGTATTTT. This sequence encodes CASSVAYRDTQYF.

The chain employs TRBV28 and TRBJ1-2; D is unresolved. Per germline, CDR1 MDHEN and CDR2 SYDVKM. With 0 bases removed from V and 6 bases from J, the gap between germline ends came to 14 bases. CDR3 length: 15 residues. The CDR3 DNA follows: TGTGCCAGCAGTTTATGGGCCGGAGGGAGCCATGGCTACACCTTC. It codes for CASSLWAGGSHGYTF.

The chain uses TRBV9 and TRBJ2-5; TRBD2 aligns across 8 bases. This CDR3 has 13 amino acids. Germline CDR1 SGDLS, CDR2 YYNGEE. Losses at the gene ends were 3 bases for V and 2 bases for J; bases not matched to a gene: 0. This CDR3 reads CASSGGGQETQYF. The CDR3 DNA is TGTGCCAGCAGCGGCGGGGGGCAAGAGACCCAGTACTTC.

V and J are TRBV5-1 and TRBJ2-3, with D maybe TRBD1 (6 bases). The CDR3 is made up of 15 amino acids. The V gene lost 3 bases and the J gene lost 2 bases, with 13 bases spanning the gap. CDR1 is SGHRS and CDR2 is YFSETQ in the germline V gene. The CDR3 DNA is TGCGCCAGCAGCTCGACAGGAATAGACACAGATACGCAGTATTTT. Protein: CASSSTGIDTDTQYF. The whole variable domain, filled in from reference TRBV5-1 and TRBJ2-3, reads KAGVTQTPRYLIKTRGQQVTLSCSPISGHRSVSWYQQTPGQGLQFLFEYFSETQRNKGNFPGRFSGRQFSNSRSEMNVSTLELGDSALYLCASSSTGIDTDTQYFGPGTRLTVL.

The chain recombines TRBV7-8 with TRBJ1-2; D uncertain. CDR1 SGHVS and CDR2 FQNEAQ come from the germline V gene. V gave up 4 bases and J gave up 0 bases, with 6 bases separating them. CDR3 length: 13 residues. The CDR3 region is CASSSVANYGYTF. In nucleotides, the CDR3 is TGTGCCAGCAGCTCCGTAGCTAACTATGGCTACACCTTC. Filled out from reference TRBV7-8 and TRBJ1-2, the complete variable domain reads GAGVSQSPRYKVAKRGQDVALRCDPISGHVSLFWYQQALGQGPEFLTYFQNEAQLDKSGLPSDRFFAERPEGSVSTLKIQRTQQEDSAVYLCASSSVANYGYTFGSGTRLTVV.

V usage is TRBV28 and J usage is TRBJ1-2, with a tentative D call TRBD1 (6 bases). Germline-derived CDR1 and CDR2 are MDHEN and SYDVKM. The CDR3 contains 16 residues. Between the trimmed V and J ends, which lost 3 bases and 3 bases, there was a span of 17 bases. CDR3 coding DNA: TGTGCCAGCAGTTTGGCAGGGGACCGCCAAGACTATGGCTACACCTTC. Its protein is CASSLAGDRQDYGYTF.

The rearrangement uses TRBV5-5 and TRBJ1-1, with 7 bases aligning to TRBD1. V gave up 2 bases and J gave up 2 bases; unmatched junction bases: 6. The CDR3 has 15 residues. CDR1 and CDR2 from the germline V gene are SGHKS and YYEKEE (reference sequence). CDR3 region: CASSLQGQLNTEAFF. The CDR3 region has the DNA TGTGCCAGCAGCTTACAGGGACAGTTAAACACTGAAGCTTTCTTT.

The V and J genes are TRBV6-5 and TRBJ2-7; weak D call: TRBD2 (6 bases). V lost 6 bases, J lost 5 bases, and 20 bases lay in between. Looked up from germline, CDR1 is MNHEY and CDR2 is SVGAGI. The CDR3 is 15 residues long. CDR3 coding DNA: TGTGCCAGCAGAACGCCCCGGGACTGGGAACACGAGCAGTACTTC. Translating gives CASRTPRDWEHEQYF.